The clone carrying this TCR beta chain occurred once. This CDR3 is also generated by other DNA sequences in the sample. Seattle patient enrollment occurred during active infection, with longitudinal follow-up thereafter. V gave up 2 bases and J gave up 4 bases, with 5 bases separating them. CDR1 is MNHEY and CDR2 is SVGAGI in the germline V gene. The CDR3 totals 12 residues. The sample belongs to a study of blood T cell repertoires in COVID-19. At the level of the study: The samples span acute and convalescent COVID-19 from the United States, Italy and Spain. T cells, B-cell-depleted T cells, or PBMCs supplied cDNA or gDNA.

TCRdb's table, derived via immunoSEQ multiplex PCR, lists solely in-frame clones and lacks some. In the table there are approximately 75,000 clones, 70% to 90% of which are singletons. The sequenced sample consisted of peripheral blood. The V gene is TRBV6-5, the J gene TRBJ1-1; D gene uncertain. The clonotype comes from a man at least 80 years old with COVID-19, enrolled during active disease. CDR3 DNA sequence: TGTGCCAGCAGTTACGGAGGCACTGAAGCTTTCTTT. It codes for CASSYGGTEAFF.